The TCR beta chain described here comes from a study of OX40 agonist ivuxolimab in advanced cancers. Whole-study context: Patients were about 83% male with ages roughly 20 to 90, mean about 60. Earlier anti-PD-1, anti-PD-L1 or anti-CTLA-4 therapy was permitted; 30% to 50% had received some. Study results and caveats: Undetermined was the antigen specificity of the expanded peripheral T cells. Some of the nonresponding patients also showed low levels of normalized T-cell clonal expansion.

About this clone: No antigen is known for it.

The protocol was immunoSEQ multiplex PCR, while the TCRdb copy is restricted to in-frame clones and leaves out a portion. The sample includes tens of thousands of clones, around 77% of them seen just once. This clonotype was sampled from an adult with an advanced solid tumor such as melanoma, head and neck, liver or kidney cancer. The material was CD4+ or CD8+ T cells sorted from blood, obtained in a trial of the OX40 agonist ivuxolimab.

The CDR3 coding sequence is TGTGCCAGCAGTTCTCTAAATCGCGACGAGCAGTACTTC. Protein product: CASSSLNRDEQYF. This chain uses TRBV27 with TRBJ2-7; D is undetermined. Trimming removed 4 bases from V and 5 bases from J, with 12 bases in between. The germline V gene has CDR1 MNHEY and CDR2 SMNVEV (reference sequence). CDR3 length: 13 amino acids.